One sample yielded the 16 T cell receptor beta chains listed below, sequenced in a study of breast tumors, draining lymph nodes, adjacent tissues. Axillary draining lymph nodes of breast cancer patients supplied the node samples. TCRdb ran MiXCR on the multiplex PCR reads and lists one entry per CDR3 protein. The table shows over 250,000 distinct CDR3 sequences, with around 30% occurring only once. Sample: axillary lymph node tissue. Every receptor here comes from a female donor with breast cancer. Some clones in this sample may be carry-over from other donors' samples.

This clonotype was counted many times. The chain is built from TRBV30 and TRBJ1-5; possible D gene TRBD1, 5 bases. Germline CDR1 and CDR2: GTSNPN and SVGIG (reference sequence). With 1 base removed from V and 4 bases from J, the gap between germline ends came to 8 bases. The CDR3 has 13 amino acids. CDR3 amino acids: CAWSEQENQPQHF. CDR3 DNA sequence: TGTGCCTGGAGTGAACAGGAGAATCAGCCCCAGCATTTT. The full variable domain, completed using reference TRBV30 and TRBJ1-5, is SQTIHQWPATLVQPVGSPLSLECTVEGTSNPNLYWYRQAAGRGLQLLFYSVGIGQISSEVPQNLSASRPQDRQFILSSKKLLLSDSGFYLCAWSEQENQPQHFGDGTRLSIL.

This clonotype was seen ten or more times. This chain joins TRBV7-8 and TRBJ2-1; D might be TRBD2 (6 bases). In germline, CDR1 is SGHVS, CDR2 FQNEAQ. V gave up 4 bases and J gave up 4 bases, with 17 bases separating them. The CDR3 runs 16 residues. CDR3 region: CASSSLLAAVYNEQFF. The CDR3 nucleotides are TGTGCCAGCAGCTCCCTACTAGCAGCAGTTTACAATGAGCAGTTCTTC.

This clonotype has a count of ten or more. This chain uses TRBV12-3 or TRBV12-4 with TRBJ2-2; weak D call: TRBD1 (6 bases). The CDR3 spans 13 residues. Trimming took off 6 bases at V and 4 bases at J, with 9 bases between the two ends. The CDR3 loop reads CASRPRGTGELFF. The CDR3 nucleotides read TGTGCCAGCAGACCCAGGGGCACCGGGGAGCTGTTTTTT.

The chain combines TRBV27 with TRBJ2-5; 10 bases agree with TRBD2. The germline CDR1 and CDR2 sequences are MNHEY and SMNVEV (reference sequence). V lost 8 bases and J lost 5; bases outside the gene matches: 2. The CDR3 is made up of 12 amino acids. CDR3: CASGGLAETQYF. The CDR3 DNA sequence: TGTGCCAGCGGGGGACTAGCGGAGACCCAGTACTTC.

This clonotype appeared many times. The V call is TRBV20-1, the J call TRBJ2-2; TRBD2 aligns across 9 bases. CDR3 length equals 14 residues. Germline trimming cut 0 bases from V and 6 bases from J; bases unmatched to any gene: 2. The germline V gene has CDR1 DFQATT and CDR2 SNEGSKA (reference sequence). DNA of the CDR3: TGCAGTGCTAGAGATAGCGGGAGAGCCGGGGAGCTGTTTTTT. Its translation is CSARDSGRAGELFF.

Ten or more counts support this clonotype. The chain joins TRBV20-1 to TRBJ2-5; D call uncertain. V was trimmed by 1 base and J by 5 bases, leaving 11 bases between them. Germline CDR1 DFQATT, CDR2 SNEGSKA (reference sequence). The CDR3 is made up of 13 amino acids. Written as DNA, the CDR3 is TGCAGTGCTAGAGCACAGCCTGTGGAGACCCAGTACTTC. Translation gives CSARAQPVETQYF.

As to this clonotype: A single base separates this from a much larger clone, so it may be a read error. The V and J genes are TRBV27 and TRBJ1-4; D unclear. Germline-derived CDR1 and CDR2 are MNHEY and SMNVEV (reference sequence). This CDR3 spans 15 amino acids. CDR3 nucleotides: TGTTCCAGCAGCCTCTATAGGCAGGTTAATGAAAAACTGTTTTTT. Residues: CSSSLYRQVNEKLFF.

This chain joins TRBV6-2 or TRBV6-3 and TRBJ1-5; D gene uncertain. Germline V gives CDR1 MNHEY, CDR2 SVGEGT. The CDR3 sequence is 14 residues long. With 9 bases removed from V and 4 bases from J, the gap between germline ends came to 16 bases. The CDR3 nucleotides read TGTGCCAGTACAGCATCAGGCTCAAATCAGCCCCAGCATTTT. Protein: CASTASGSNQPQHF.

The V and J genes are TRBV15 and TRBJ2-3; the match to TRBD2 covers 13 bases. The germline V gene has CDR1 LNHNV and CDR2 YYDKDF (reference sequence). This CDR3 has 17 amino acids. J was trimmed by 5 bases and V by 3 bases; bases with no gene match: 8. As DNA, the CDR3 is TGTGCCACCAGCAGGTGGGGACTAGCGGGGATGCAAGATACGCAGTATTTT. Its translation is CATSRWGLAGMQDTQYF.

In its sample, this clonotype was seen many times. This chain links TRBV14 with TRBJ2-5, with D tentatively TRBD1 or TRBD2 (6 bases each). Germline values: CDR1 SGHDN, CDR2 FVKESK. Trimming shortened V by 2 bases and J by 2 bases, and 12 bases separated the two germline ends. The CDR3 is 15 amino acids. The CDR3 coding sequence is TGTGCCAGCAGCCAAAACATAGGGGGGCAAGAGACCCAGTACTTC. Encoded protein: CASSQNIGGQETQYF.

This clonotype was counted between two and nine times. This could be a read error, since a much larger clone is one nucleotide away. The chain couples TRBV6-4 to TRBJ2-3; unclear D gene. Per the germline V gene, CDR1 is MRHNA and CDR2 is SNTAGT. There are 13 residues in the CDR3. The germline V and J ends were trimmed by 5 bases and 1 base, with 7 bases remaining between them. CDR3 protein: CASSHLRTDTQYF. The CDR3 DNA reads TGTGCCAGCAGTCACCTCCGCACAGATACGCAGTATTTT.

This clonotype occurred many times. This chain joins TRBV7-2 and TRBJ1-2, with D unresolved. Trimming pared 8 bases from V and 7 bases from J, leaving 17 bases between. Germline V CDR1 and CDR2: SGHTA, FQGNSA. CDR3 length equals 13 residues. DNA of the CDR3: TGTGCCAGCGCCCCCGAGTCGGGTCCTGGCTACACCTTC. Translated: CASAPESGPGYTF.

The chain combines TRBV9 with TRBJ1-4; 9 positions match TRBD1. The CDR3 has 18 amino acids. Per the germline V gene, CDR1 is SGDLS and CDR2 is YYNGEE. V shed 2 bases, J shed 1 base, and the junction held 9 bases outside the gene matches. The DNA for the CDR3 is TGTGCCAGCAGCGTTAGACAGGGGGGCGTTGAAACTAATGAAAAACTGTTTTTT. Translation gives CASSVRQGGVETNEKLFF. The complete variable domain, with remaining parts taken from reference TRBV9 and TRBJ1-4, reads DSGVTQTPKHLITATGQRVTLRCSPRSGDLSVYWYQQSLDQGLQFLIQYYNGEERAKGNILERFSAQQFPDLHSELNLSSLELGDSALYFCASSVRQGGVETNEKLFFGSGTQLSVL.

This chain uses TRBV3-1 with TRBJ2-7; no reliable D call. Germline V gene lookup returns CDR1 LGHDT and CDR2 YNNKEL (reference sequence). This CDR3 region has 13 residues. Between the trimmed V and J ends, which lost 6 bases and 3 bases, there was a span of 12 bases. DNA of the CDR3: TGTGCCAGCAGACGCGGCACGGGCTACGAGCAGTACTTC. Its protein is CASRRGTGYEQYF.

With regard to this clonotype: A much larger clone differs from this one at a single base, so this may be a read error. The chain uses TRBV20-1 and TRBJ2-7; possibly TRBD2 for D (6 bases). Trimming took off 0 bases at V and 6 bases at J, with 15 bases between the two ends. This CDR3 spans 14 amino acids. Germline V gene data show CDR1 as DFQATT and CDR2 as SNEGSKA (reference sequence). CDR3 protein: CSARDTSSLSEQYF. CDR3 nucleotide sequence: TGCAGTGCTAGAGATACTAGCTCTCTCTCCGAGCAGTACTTC.

At least ten counts were recorded for this clonotype. The V and J genes are TRBV5-4 and TRBJ2-7; a possible D gene is TRBD1 (5 bases). The V and J ends lost 0 bases and 0 bases respectively, with 7 bases between them. Germline CDR1 reads SGHNT; CDR2 reads YYREEE (reference sequence). The CDR3 sequence is 14 residues long. CDR3 DNA sequence: TGTGCCAGCAGCTTGGGACAGCACTCCTACGAGCAGTACTTC. Translation: CASSLGQHSYEQYF.